The entry below describes one T cell receptor beta chain. The target antigen is unknown. This sample was taken from a study of OX40 agonist ivuxolimab in advanced cancers. In the study overall: Prior checkpoint blockade (anti-PD-1, anti-PD-L1 or anti-CTLA-4) was permitted; approximately 44% had it. Overall study results and limits: CD4+ and CD8+ T cells in blood underwent clonal expansion by week 6 at 0.1 to 3.0 mg/kg. Mean expanded clone counts were higher in CD8+ than CD4+ T cells. Low normalized T-cell clonal expansion was additionally recorded for some nonresponders.

The repertoire was sequenced with immunoSEQ multiplex PCR; TCRdb's copy has only in-frame clones and lacks some. This sample has some 48,000 clones, with approximately 91% found just once. The sequences come from CD4+ or CD8+ T cells sorted from blood, collected in a trial of the OX40 agonist ivuxolimab. This receptor was taken from an adult with an advanced solid tumor such as melanoma, head and neck, liver or kidney cancer.

The chain's CDR3 is CASSFRGGSSYNEQFF. DNA for the CDR3: TGTGCCAGCAGCTTCAGGGGGGGGAGCTCCTACAATGAGCAGTTCTTC. V usage is TRBV7-8 and J usage is TRBJ2-1; tentatively, D is TRBD1 or TRBD2 (7 bases each). Germline CDR1 reads SGHVS; CDR2 reads FQNEAQ. V was cut by 3 bases and J by 0 bases, with 12 bases left in between. The CDR3 contains 16 residues.